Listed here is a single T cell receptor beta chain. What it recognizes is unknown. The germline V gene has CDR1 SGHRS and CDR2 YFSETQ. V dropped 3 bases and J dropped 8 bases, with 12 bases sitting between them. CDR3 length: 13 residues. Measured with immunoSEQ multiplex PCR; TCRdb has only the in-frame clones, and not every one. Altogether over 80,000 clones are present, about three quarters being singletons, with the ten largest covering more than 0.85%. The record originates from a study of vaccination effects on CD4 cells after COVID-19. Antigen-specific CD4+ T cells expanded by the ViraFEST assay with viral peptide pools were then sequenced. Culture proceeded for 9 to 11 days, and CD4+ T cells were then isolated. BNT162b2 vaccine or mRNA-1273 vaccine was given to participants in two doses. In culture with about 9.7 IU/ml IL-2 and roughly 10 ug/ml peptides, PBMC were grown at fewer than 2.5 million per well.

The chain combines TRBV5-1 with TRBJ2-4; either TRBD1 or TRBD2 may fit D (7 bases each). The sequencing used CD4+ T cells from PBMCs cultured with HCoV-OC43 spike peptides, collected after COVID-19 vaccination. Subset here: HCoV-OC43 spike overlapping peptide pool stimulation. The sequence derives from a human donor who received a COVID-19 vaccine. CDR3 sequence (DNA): TGCGCCAGCAGCTGGGCAGGGGGGGACATTCAGTACTTC. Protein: CASSWAGGDIQYF.